These 30 T cell receptor beta chains originate from one sample sequenced in a study of CXCR4 blockade with PD-1 therapy in pancreatic cancer. Data came from immunoSEQ multiplex PCR; TCRdb stores just in-frame clones and leaves some out. The sample lists around 15,000 clones, about 72% occurring once. Material: tumor tissue. The receptor set was obtained from a human donor with pancreatic ductal adenocarcinoma.

The chain links TRBV28 to TRBJ2-7; D ambiguous. V shed 2 bases and J shed 2 bases, with 13 bases lying between them. CDR1 and CDR2 (germline): MDHEN, SYDVKM. The CDR3 has 15 amino acids. CDR3 region: CASSLGGLITYEQYF. The CDR3 coding sequence is TGTGCCAGCAGTTTAGGCGGCCTGATAACCTACGAGCAGTACTTC. Using reference TRBV28 and TRBJ2-7 for the parts outside the CDR3, the full variable domain is DVKVTQSSRYLVKRTGEKVFLECVQDMDHENMFWYRQDPGLGLRLIYFSYDVKMKEKGDIPEGYSVSREKKERFSLILESASTNQTSMYLCASSLGGLITYEQYFGPGTRLTVT.

The chain links TRBV14 to TRBJ1-2; D is unclear. V lost 1 base, J lost 8 bases, and 17 bases lay in between. CDR3 length equals 15 residues. CDR1 SGHDN and CDR2 FVKESK come from the germline V gene. The CDR3 reads CASSQGPGPSLGYTF. The CDR3 DNA reads as TGTGCCAGCAGCCAAGGTCCCGGGCCGAGCCTAGGCTACACCTTC. The whole variable domain, remainder taken from reference TRBV14 and TRBJ1-2, is EAGVTQFPSHSVIEKGQTVTLRCDPISGHDNLYWYRRVMGKEIKFLLHFVKESKQDESGMPNNRFLAERTGGTYSTLKVQPAELEDSGVYFCASSQGPGPSLGYTFGSGTRLTVV.

The chain uses TRBV19 and TRBJ2-2, with D unclear. This CDR3 has 14 residues. Trimming pared 1 base from V and 5 bases from J, leaving 8 bases between. Germline assignment: CDR1 LNHDA and CDR2 SQIVND (reference sequence). CDR3 nucleotides: TGTGCCAGTAGTATAGGGTCAGAGACCGGGGAGCTGTTTTTT. Amino acid sequence: CASSIGSETGELFF. Variable domain in full (rest from reference TRBV19 and TRBJ2-2): DGGITQSPKYLFRKEGQNVTLSCEQNLNHDAMYWYRQDPGQGLRLIYYSQIVNDFQKGDIAEGYSVSREKKESFPLTVTSAQKNPTAFYLCASSIGSETGELFFGEGSRLTVL.

The chain is built from TRBV18 and TRBJ1-5; 8 nucleotides match TRBD1. The CDR3 has 15 residues. The germline V gene encodes CDR1 KGHSH and CDR2 LQKENI. With V trimmed by 5 bases and J by 0 bases, 3 bases remained unmatched. CDR3 DNA sequence: TGTGCCAGCTCAACGACAGGGGATAGCAATCAGCCCCAGCATTTT. This gives the protein CASSTTGDSNQPQHF. The full variable domain, rest sourced from reference TRBV18 and TRBJ1-5, is NAGVMQNPRHLVRRRGQEARLRCSPMKGHSHVYWYRQLPEEGLKFMVYLQKENIIDESGMPKERFSAEFPKEGPSILRIQQVVRGDSAAYFCASSTTGDSNQPQHFGDGTRLSIL.

The rearrangement links TRBV19 to TRBJ2-7; 13 bases agree with TRBD2. Unmatched junction bases numbered 3, after V lost 3 bases and J lost 4 bases. This CDR3 comprises 15 residues. The germline V gene has CDR1 LNHDA and CDR2 SQIVND (reference sequence). CDR3 residues: CASSIGTSGVYEQYF. The CDR3 bases are TGTGCCAGTAGTATCGGGACTAGCGGGGTTTACGAGCAGTACTTC.

The V call is TRBV25-1, the J call TRBJ2-6; either TRBD1 or TRBD2 may supply D (5 bases each). Germline V gives CDR1 MGHDK, CDR2 SYGVNS. The CDR3 extends over 18 amino acids. V was cut by 3 bases and J by 4 bases, with 19 bases left in between. Here the CDR3 reads CASSDITLAGTGANVLTF. Here the CDR3 DNA reads TGTGCCAGCAGTGATATTACTTTGGCAGGGACCGGGGCCAACGTCCTGACTTTC.

The genes are TRBV28 and TRBJ1-2, with 7 bases matching TRBD1. The CDR3 spans 14 residues. Germline V gene data show CDR1 as MDHEN and CDR2 as SYDVKM. J lost 5 bases, V lost 7 bases, and 10 bases had no gene match. CDR3 nucleotides: TGTGCCAGCACGACCACCGGGACAGTATATGGCTACACCTTC. Translation: CASTTTGTVYGYTF.

V and J are TRBV29-1 and TRBJ2-1; 8 bases line up with TRBD1. V lost 3 bases, J lost 8 bases, and 9 bases stayed unmatched. Germline V lookup: CDR1 SQVTM, CDR2 ANQGSEA. The CDR3 loop spans 14 amino acids. In DNA form, the CDR3 reads TGCAGCGTTGAGATGACAGGGACAGGCGATGAGCAGTTCTTC. As protein: CSVEMTGTGDEQFF.

In nucleotides, the CDR3 is TGTGCCAGCAGTACCGATGGGGGAAGGACTGAAGCTTTCTTT. Protein sequence: CASSTDGGRTEAFF. The chain recombines TRBV28 with TRBJ1-1; D might be TRBD1 (5 bases). Trimming cost V 5 bases and J 5 bases, with 15 bases left between them. CDR3 length equals 14 residues. Germline values: CDR1 MDHEN, CDR2 SYDVKM.

CDR3 DNA: TGTGCCAGCAGCGCCGGACTAGCGGGAGGGCTCTACGAGCAGTACTTC. Protein: CASSAGLAGGLYEQYF. The V call is TRBV9, the J call TRBJ2-7, with TRBD2 matching 15 bases. This CDR3 is built from 16 residues. The germline V gene encodes CDR1 SGDLS and CDR2 YYNGEE. Trimming took 3 bases from V and 3 from J; bases not matched to a gene: 4.

The chain links TRBV10-2 to TRBJ1-3; D unresolved. V lost 3 bases to trimming and J lost 2 bases, with 11 bases between them. Germline CDR1 reads WSHSY; CDR2 reads SAAADI. The CDR3 has 15 residues. The CDR3, as DNA: TGCGCCAGCAGTGATCCGGGCGTCGCTGGAAACACCATATATTTT. Its translation is CASSDPGVAGNTIYF.

In its sample, this clone was seen a few times. The V and J genes are TRBV25-1 and TRBJ2-6; D remains unclear. V lost 0 bases and J lost 0, with 3 bases in between. The CDR3 spans 15 residues. CDR1 is MGHDK, CDR2 SYGVNS, per germline. For the CDR3, the DNA is TGTGCCAGCAGTGAATACAGCTCTGGGGCCAACGTCCTGACTTTC. Residues: CASSEYSSGANVLTF.

The chain joins TRBV9 to TRBJ2-3, with TRBD2 matching 9 bases. The CDR3 sequence is 14 residues long. V lost 5 bases, J lost 9 bases, and 10 bases stayed unmatched. Per germline, CDR1 SGDLS and CDR2 YYNGEE. In DNA form, the CDR3 reads TGTGCCAGCAGTGTGGTGGCTAGCGGGGACACGCAGTATTTT. Amino acids: CASSVVASGDTQYF. Complete variable domain (other parts from reference TRBV9 and TRBJ2-3): DSGVTQTPKHLITATGQRVTLRCSPRSGDLSVYWYQQSLDQGLQFLIQYYNGEERAKGNILERFSAQQFPDLHSELNLSSLELGDSALYFCASSVVASGDTQYFGPGTRLTVL.

The rearrangement links TRBV28 to TRBJ1-4, with D uncertain. The germline CDR1 and CDR2 sequences are MDHEN and SYDVKM. The CDR3 loop spans 17 amino acids. Deletions cut 3 bases from V and 0 bases from J, with 14 bases between. The CDR3 DNA sequence: TGTGCCAGCAGTTTGGGAGTCCGAGTCCCAACTAATGAAAAACTGTTTTTT. Translating it yields CASSLGVRVPTNEKLFF.

This rearrangement joins TRBV15 to TRBJ2-3, with D possibly matching TRBD1 (6 bases). The CDR3 is made up of 14 amino acids. The germline V gene encodes CDR1 LNHNV and CDR2 YYDKDF (reference sequence). V dropped 1 base and J dropped 6 bases, with 11 bases sitting between them. CDR3 DNA: TGTGCCACCAGCAGAGTACAGGGATCCGATACGCAGTATTTT. Amino acids: CATSRVQGSDTQYF.

The chain recombines TRBV28 with TRBJ1-4; TRBD1 aligns across 9 bases. Germline loops: CDR1 MDHEN, CDR2 SYDVKM. The CDR3 is 15 residues long. V was pared by 7 bases and J by 6 bases, with 9 bases of the junction left unmatched. In nucleotides, the CDR3 is TGTGCCAGCACCCAACGGACAGGGGCGTATGAAAAACTGTTTTTT. This translates into CASTQRTGAYEKLFF.

This sequence joins TRBV14 and TRBJ2-1; D is unresolved. The CDR3 totals 14 residues. Trimming pared 1 base from V and 7 bases from J, leaving 11 bases between. Looked up from germline, CDR1 is SGHDN and CDR2 is FVKESK. The DNA for the CDR3 is TGTGCCAGCAGCCAAGGCATCGTCCGTAATGAGCAGTTCTTC. This sequence encodes CASSQGIVRNEQFF.

The gene calls are TRBV9 and TRBJ2-3; 8 bases align to TRBD1. The germline V gene encodes CDR1 SGDLS and CDR2 YYNGEE. The J segment lost 3 bases and the V segment lost 2 bases, leaving 5 bases of the junction unmatched. CDR3 length equals 15 residues. The chain's CDR3 is CASSVTGAGTDTQYF. CDR3 DNA: TGTGCCAGCAGCGTGACAGGGGCAGGGACAGATACGCAGTATTTT.

This clone was seen a single time. The chain has TRBV28 and TRBJ1-2, with D perhaps TRBD1 (5 bases). The germline gives CDR1 MDHEN, CDR2 SYDVKM. CDR3 size: 13 residues. Trimming removed 3 bases from V and 7 bases from J, with 12 bases in between. DNA for the CDR3: TGTGCCAGCAGTTTGTCGGGGCTTGGTGGCTACACCTTC. Translated: CASSLSGLGGYTF.

The genes are TRBV19 and TRBJ1-1, with D possibly being TRBD1 (6 bases). The CDR3 contains 14 residues. Germline CDR1 is LNHDA and CDR2 is SQIVND (reference sequence). The germline V and J ends were trimmed by 5 bases and 1 base, with 11 bases remaining between them. CDR3 nucleotides: TGTGCCAGTAGTCCAAGGACAGAGAACACTGAAGCTTTCTTT. Translation gives CASSPRTENTEAFF.

This chain links TRBV28 with TRBJ2-5; 7 nucleotides line up with TRBD2. This CDR3 is 14 amino acids long. Germline V lookup: CDR1 MDHEN, CDR2 SYDVKM. Losses at the gene ends were 4 bases for V and 5 bases for J; bases not matched to a gene: 7. CDR3 protein: CASSSGVGRETQYF. CDR3 in DNA: TGTGCCAGCAGTTCTGGGGTCGGGAGGGAGACCCAGTACTTC.

The chain combines TRBV14 with TRBJ2-3; D gene uncertain. Trimming shortened V by 5 bases and J by 9 bases, and 15 bases separated the two germline ends. This CDR3 has 13 residues. Germline CDR1 is SGHDN and CDR2 is FVKESK. The CDR3 DNA sequence: TGTGCCAGCAGCGAAGTAGGTAGTGGCACGCAGTATTTT. Its protein is CASSEVGSGTQYF.

V gene TRBV19 combines with J gene TRBJ1-1; D call uncertain. V was clipped by 7 bases and J by 5 bases, with 17 bases between them. The CDR3 is 14 residues long. Germline V gene lookup returns CDR1 LNHDA and CDR2 SQIVND (reference sequence). The CDR3 is CASIPRRSTTEAFF. Here the CDR3 DNA reads TGTGCCAGTATCCCCCGAAGGTCGACGACTGAAGCTTTCTTT. Filled out from reference TRBV19 and TRBJ1-1, the complete variable domain reads DGGITQSPKYLFRKEGQNVTLSCEQNLNHDAMYWYRQDPGQGLRLIYYSQIVNDFQKGDIAEGYSVSREKKESFPLTVTSAQKNPTAFYLCASIPRRSTTEAFFGQGTRLTVV.

The V gene is TRBV18, the J gene TRBJ2-3; the match to TRBD1 covers 7 bases. There are 14 residues in the CDR3. Germline assignment: CDR1 KGHSH and CDR2 LQKENI. J lost 6 bases, V lost 5 bases, and 8 bases had no gene match. In DNA, the CDR3 is TGTGCCAGCTCAAAGACAGGGCCACCGGATACGCAGTATTTT. Translation: CASSKTGPPDTQYF. The full variable domain, rest sourced from reference TRBV18 and TRBJ2-3, is NAGVMQNPRHLVRRRGQEARLRCSPMKGHSHVYWYRQLPEEGLKFMVYLQKENIIDESGMPKERFSAEFPKEGPSILRIQQVVRGDSAAYFCASSKTGPPDTQYFGPGTRLTVL.

This clone was detected only once. This chain connects TRBV29-1 to TRBJ1-1, with 10 bases that match TRBD1. The germline gives CDR1 SQVTM, CDR2 ANQGSEA. The CDR3 consists of 14 residues. J gave up 5 bases and V 6 bases, and 9 bases lay outside the gene matches. The CDR3 protein is CSVGTGEFWTEAFF. CDR3 DNA: TGCAGCGTGGGGACAGGGGAGTTTTGGACTGAAGCTTTCTTT. The whole variable domain, filled in from reference TRBV29-1 and TRBJ1-1, reads SAVISQKPSRDICQRGTSLTIQCQVDSQVTMMFWYRQQPGQSLTLIATANQGSEATYESGFVIDKFPISRPNLTFSTLTVSNMSPEDSSIYLCSVGTGEFWTEAFFGQGTRLTVV.

This clone was seen a handful of times. The chain joins TRBV19 to TRBJ2-1; 7 bases fit TRBD2. CDR3 size: 14 residues. The V segment lost 6 bases and the J segment 9 bases; nucleotides outside the gene matches: 11. Germline loops: CDR1 LNHDA, CDR2 SQIVND (reference sequence). The CDR3 bases are TGTGCCAGTAGAACGGGACTACTTCCCCCTGAGCAGTTCTTC. Translated: CASRTGLLPPEQFF.

This chain joins TRBV30 and TRBJ1-6; TRBD1 matches 7 bases. V lost 2 bases and J lost 7; bases outside the gene matches: 5. Per the germline V gene, CDR1 is GTSNPN and CDR2 is SVGIG (reference sequence). The length of the CDR3 is 14 residues. CDR3 in amino acids: CAWSTGQSNSPLHF. DNA of the CDR3: TGTGCCTGGAGTACGGGACAGTCGAATTCACCCCTCCACTTT.

The chain combines TRBV19 with TRBJ1-5, with D possibly matching TRBD1 (6 bases). The CDR3 runs 12 residues. Trimming shortened V by 5 bases and J by 6 bases, and 8 bases separated the two germline ends. Germline CDR1 and CDR2: LNHDA and SQIVND (reference sequence). The CDR3 sequence is CASSSGVQPQHF. The CDR3 nucleotides are TGTGCCAGTAGTTCAGGGGTTCAGCCCCAGCATTTT.

The chain is built from TRBV19 and TRBJ2-2; unclear D gene. Between the trimmed V and J ends, which lost 7 bases and 0 bases, there was a span of 15 bases. Germline CDR1 reads LNHDA; CDR2 reads SQIVND (reference sequence). The CDR3 covers 16 residues. CDR3 nucleotides: TGTGCCAGTAAGGCCTATGGGTTCGCGAACACCGGGGAGCTGTTTTTT. It is translated as CASKAYGFANTGELFF.

There are a few counts of this clone. The rearrangement joins TRBV6-8 to TRBJ1-6; 8 bases map to TRBD1. The CDR3 consists of 17 residues. The germline CDR1 and CDR2 sequences are MNHGY and SAAAGT. The ends lost 5 bases at V and 6 bases at J; junction bases unmatched: 12. Here the CDR3 reads CASSKDGQGLFNSPLHF. The CDR3, as DNA: TGTGCCAGCAGTAAGGATGGACAGGGACTCTTTAATTCACCCCTCCACTTT.